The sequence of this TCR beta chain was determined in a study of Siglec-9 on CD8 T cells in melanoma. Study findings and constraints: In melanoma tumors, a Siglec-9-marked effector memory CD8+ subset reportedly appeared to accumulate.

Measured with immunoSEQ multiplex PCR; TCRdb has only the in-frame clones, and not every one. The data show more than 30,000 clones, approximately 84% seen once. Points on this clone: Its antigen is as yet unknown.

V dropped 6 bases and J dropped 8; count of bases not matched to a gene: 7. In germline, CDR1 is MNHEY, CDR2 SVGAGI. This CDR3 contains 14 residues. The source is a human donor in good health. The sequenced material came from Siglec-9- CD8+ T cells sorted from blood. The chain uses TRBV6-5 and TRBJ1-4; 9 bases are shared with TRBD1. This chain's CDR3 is CASRATGGGEKLFF. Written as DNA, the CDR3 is TGTGCCAGCAGGGCGACAGGGGGAGGAGAAAAACTGTTTTTT.